A single sample is the source of the 10 T cell receptor beta chains below, sequenced in a study of blood T cell repertoires in COVID-19. TCRdb keeps only in-frame clones here, not all; method: immunoSEQ multiplex PCR. This sample has 280,000 or so clones; around 85% occur once, and the top ten carry roughly 2.6%. Sample: PBMCs or T cells enriched from blood (not recorded which). The receptors shown here come from a woman in her forties or fifties who had recovered from COVID-19.

This clone appeared a few times. The CDR3 is CASSPTADRGYGYTF. The CDR3 DNA reads as TGTGCCAGCAGTCCTACCGCGGACAGGGGCTATGGCTACACCTTC. The chain has TRBV3-1 (or the pseudogene TRBV3-2) and TRBJ1-2; TRBD1 aligns across 9 bases. CDR3 length: 15 residues. The germline V gene has CDR1 LGHDT and CDR2 YNNKEL (reference sequence). The V and J ends lost 6 bases and 4 bases, in that order; junction bases with no gene match: 9.

This chain connects TRBV4-1 to TRBJ2-7; 7 nucleotides line up with TRBD2. The trim removed 3 bases at V and 2 bases at J, leaving 4 bases unmatched. The V gene's germline CDR1 is MGHRA and CDR2 YSYEKL. The CDR3 is 14 amino acids. CDR3 DNA sequence: TGCGCCAGCAGCCAGGGTCGGGGGGCCTACGAGCAGTACTTC. It specifies CASSQGRGAYEQYF.

This chain connects TRBV24-1 to TRBJ2-2; 10 positions match TRBD1. With V trimmed by 9 bases and J by 4 bases, 13 bases remained unmatched. Germline CDR1 reads KGHDR; CDR2 reads SFDVKD. The CDR3 is 17 residues long. The CDR3 loop is CATSPSLGQGGTGELFF. Written as DNA, the CDR3 is TGTGCCACCTCGCCTTCACTCGGACAGGGGGGCACCGGGGAGCTGTTTTTT.

The chain recombines TRBV5-1 with TRBJ1-3; no clear D. Trimming took 2 bases from V and 0 from J, leaving 9 bases between them. Germline CDR1 reads SGHRS; CDR2 reads YFSETQ. The CDR3 is made up of 15 amino acids. CDR3 DNA: TGCGCCAGCAGCTTACAGTCAACCTCTGGAAACACCATATATTTT. This sequence encodes CASSLQSTSGNTIYF.

This clone was counted between two and nine times. This chain links TRBV2 with TRBJ2-5; 8 bases are a match to TRBD2. The CDR3 has 16 amino acids. The germline gives CDR1 SNHLY, CDR2 FYNNEI. V lost 6 bases, J lost 5 bases, and 14 bases stayed unmatched. CDR3 region: CASSPNSGTSTETQYF. Written as DNA, the CDR3 is TGTGCCAGCAGCCCCAACTCCGGGACTAGTACGGAGACCCAGTACTTC.

The table lists this clone with a few counts. The rearrangement links TRBV5-4 to TRBJ2-1, with 10 bases identical to TRBD2. V lost 0 bases, J lost 0 bases, and 6 bases stayed unmatched. This CDR3 is 18 amino acids long. The germline V gene encodes CDR1 SGHNT and CDR2 YYREEE (reference sequence). The CDR3 reads CASSLVRSSGSSYNEQFF. CDR3 bases: TGTGCCAGCAGCTTGGTTCGGTCTAGCGGGAGCTCCTACAATGAGCAGTTCTTC.

The chain couples TRBV6-5 to TRBJ1-2, with 7 bases matching TRBD1. Germline loops: CDR1 MNHEY, CDR2 SVGAGI. Unmatched junction bases numbered 7, after V lost 6 bases and J lost 3 bases. The CDR3 length is 14 residues. CDR3 nucleotides: TGTGCCAGCAGCCCCGACAGGGACTACTATGGCTACACCTTC. It specifies CASSPDRDYYGYTF.

V gene TRBV7-2 combines with J gene TRBJ1-6, with 9 bases lining up with TRBD1. Germline V gives CDR1 SGHTA, CDR2 FQGNSA. The J segment lost 9 bases and the V segment lost 10 bases, leaving 10 bases of the junction unmatched. This CDR3 has 14 residues. CDR3 coding DNA: TGTGCCATCCCCTCCCGGACAGGGGTTTCACCCCTCCACTTT. Its translation is CAIPSRTGVSPLHF. Full variable domain (remainder filled in from reference TRBV7-2 and TRBJ1-6): GAGVSQSPSNKVTEKGKDVELRCDPISGHTALYWYRQSLGQGLEFLIYFQGNSAPDKSGLPSDRFSAERTGGSVSTLTIQRTQQEDSAVYLCAIPSRTGVSPLHFGNGTRLTVT.

Here the CDR3 reads CASSRGQGAVGEQYF. In DNA form, the CDR3 reads TGTGCCAGCAGCCGGGGACAGGGGGCGGTGGGTGAGCAGTACTTC. This chain uses TRBV4-2 with TRBJ2-7; 12 bases line up with TRBD1. Looked up from germline, CDR1 is LGHNA and CDR2 is YNFKEQ. The CDR3 loop spans 15 amino acids. After removal of 4 bases from V and 7 bases from J, the junction contained 8 bases not matched to a gene.

The chain carries TRBV18 and TRBJ1-2; 10 bases agree with TRBD1. J was trimmed by 5 bases and V by 3 bases; bases with no gene match: 3. Germline values: CDR1 KGHSH, CDR2 LQKENI. CDR3 length: 14 residues. The CDR3 DNA reads as TGTGCCAGCTCACCCCAGGACAGGGGGTATGGCTACACCTTC. Residues: CASSPQDRGYGYTF.